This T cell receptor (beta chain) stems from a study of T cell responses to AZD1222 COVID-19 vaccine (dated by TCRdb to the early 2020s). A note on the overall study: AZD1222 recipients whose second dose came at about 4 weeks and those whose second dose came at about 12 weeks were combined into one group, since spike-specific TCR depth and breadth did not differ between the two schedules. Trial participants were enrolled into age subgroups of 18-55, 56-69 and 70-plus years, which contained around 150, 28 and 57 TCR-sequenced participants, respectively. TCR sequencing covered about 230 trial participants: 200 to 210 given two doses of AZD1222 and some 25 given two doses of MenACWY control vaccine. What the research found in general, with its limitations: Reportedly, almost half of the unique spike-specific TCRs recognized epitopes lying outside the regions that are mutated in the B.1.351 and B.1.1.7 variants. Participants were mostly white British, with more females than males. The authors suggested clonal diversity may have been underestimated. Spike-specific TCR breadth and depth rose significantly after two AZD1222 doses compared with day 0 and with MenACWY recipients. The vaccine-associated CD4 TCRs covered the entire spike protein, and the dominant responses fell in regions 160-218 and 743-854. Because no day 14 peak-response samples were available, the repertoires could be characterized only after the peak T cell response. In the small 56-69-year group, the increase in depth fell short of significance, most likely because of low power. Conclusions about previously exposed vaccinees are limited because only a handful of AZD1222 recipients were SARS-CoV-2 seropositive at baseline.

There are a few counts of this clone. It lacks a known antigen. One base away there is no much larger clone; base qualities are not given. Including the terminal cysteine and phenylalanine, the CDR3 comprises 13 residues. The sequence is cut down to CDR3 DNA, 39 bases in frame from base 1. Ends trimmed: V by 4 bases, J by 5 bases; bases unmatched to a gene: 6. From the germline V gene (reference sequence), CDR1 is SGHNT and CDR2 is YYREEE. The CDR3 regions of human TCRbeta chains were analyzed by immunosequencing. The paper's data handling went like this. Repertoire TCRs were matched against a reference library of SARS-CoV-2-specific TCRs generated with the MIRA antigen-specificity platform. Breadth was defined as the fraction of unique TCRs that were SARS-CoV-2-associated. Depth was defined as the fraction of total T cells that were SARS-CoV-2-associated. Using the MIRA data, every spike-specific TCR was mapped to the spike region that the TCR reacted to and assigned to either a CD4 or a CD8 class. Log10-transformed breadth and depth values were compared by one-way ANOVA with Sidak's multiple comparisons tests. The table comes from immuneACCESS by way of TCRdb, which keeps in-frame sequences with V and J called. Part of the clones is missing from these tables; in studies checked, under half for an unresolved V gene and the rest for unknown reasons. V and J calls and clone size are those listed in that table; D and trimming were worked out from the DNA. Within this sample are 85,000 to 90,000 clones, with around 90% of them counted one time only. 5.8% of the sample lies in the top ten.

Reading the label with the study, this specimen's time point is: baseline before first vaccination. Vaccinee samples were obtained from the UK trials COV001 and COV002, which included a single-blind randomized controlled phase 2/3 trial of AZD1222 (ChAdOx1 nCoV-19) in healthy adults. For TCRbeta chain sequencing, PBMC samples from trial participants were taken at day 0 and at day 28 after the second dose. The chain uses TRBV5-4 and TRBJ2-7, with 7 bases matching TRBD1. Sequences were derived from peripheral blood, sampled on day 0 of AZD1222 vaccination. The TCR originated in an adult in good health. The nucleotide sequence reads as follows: TGTGCCAGCAGCCGACAGGGCAGCGACGAGCAGTACTTC. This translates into CASSRQGSDEQYF.